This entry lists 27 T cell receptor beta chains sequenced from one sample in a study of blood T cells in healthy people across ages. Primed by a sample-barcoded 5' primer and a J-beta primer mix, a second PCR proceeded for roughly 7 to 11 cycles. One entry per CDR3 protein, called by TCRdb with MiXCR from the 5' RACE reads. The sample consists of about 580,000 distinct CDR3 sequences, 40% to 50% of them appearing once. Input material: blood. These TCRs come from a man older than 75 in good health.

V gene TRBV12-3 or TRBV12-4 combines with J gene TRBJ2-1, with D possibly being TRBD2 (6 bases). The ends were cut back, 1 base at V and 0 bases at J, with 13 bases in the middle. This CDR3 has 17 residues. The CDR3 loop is CASSLGGLSSSYNEQFF. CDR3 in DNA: TGTGCCAGCAGTTTAGGGGGACTCTCCAGCTCCTACAATGAGCAGTTCTTC.

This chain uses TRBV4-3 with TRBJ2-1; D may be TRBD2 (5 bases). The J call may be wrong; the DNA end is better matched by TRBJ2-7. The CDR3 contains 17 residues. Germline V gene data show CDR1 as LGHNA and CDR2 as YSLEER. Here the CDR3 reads CASSQVRGSGAYNEQYF. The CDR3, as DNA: TGCGCCAGCAGCCAAGTCCGTGGGAGCGGCGCCTACAATGAGCAGTACTTC.

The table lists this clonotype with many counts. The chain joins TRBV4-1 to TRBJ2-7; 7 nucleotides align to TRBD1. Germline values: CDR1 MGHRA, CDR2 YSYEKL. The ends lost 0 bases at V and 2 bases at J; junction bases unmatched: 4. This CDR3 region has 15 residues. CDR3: CASSQDPGGTYEQYF. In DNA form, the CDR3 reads TGCGCCAGCAGCCAAGATCCAGGGGGAACCTACGAGCAGTACTTC.

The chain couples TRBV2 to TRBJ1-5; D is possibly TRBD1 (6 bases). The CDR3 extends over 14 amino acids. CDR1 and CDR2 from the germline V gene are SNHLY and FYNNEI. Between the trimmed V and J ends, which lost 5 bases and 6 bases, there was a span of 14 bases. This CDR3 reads CASSSQGSGQPQHF. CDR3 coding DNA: TGTGCCAGCAGTTCACAGGGATCAGGTCAGCCCCAGCATTTT. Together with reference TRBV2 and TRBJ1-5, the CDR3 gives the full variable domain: EPEVTQTPSHQVTQMGQEVILRCVPISNHLYFYWYRQILGQKVEFLVSFYNNEISEKSEIFDDQFSVERPDGSNFTLKIRSTKLEDSAMYFCASSSQGSGQPQHFGDGTRLSIL.

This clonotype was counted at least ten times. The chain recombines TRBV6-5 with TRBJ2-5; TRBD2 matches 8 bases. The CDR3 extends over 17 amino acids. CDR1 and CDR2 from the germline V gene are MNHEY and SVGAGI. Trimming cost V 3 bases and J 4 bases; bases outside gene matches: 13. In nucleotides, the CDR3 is TGTGCCAGCAGTTATTCGGGACTAGGGAACGTGGGAGAGACCCAGTACTTC. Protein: CASSYSGLGNVGETQYF.

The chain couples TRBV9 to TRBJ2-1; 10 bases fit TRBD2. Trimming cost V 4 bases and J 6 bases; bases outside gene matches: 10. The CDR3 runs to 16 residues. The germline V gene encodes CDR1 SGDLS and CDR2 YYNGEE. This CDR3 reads CASSPKGLAAFNEQFF. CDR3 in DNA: TGTGCCAGCAGCCCCAAAGGACTAGCGGCTTTCAATGAGCAGTTCTTC.

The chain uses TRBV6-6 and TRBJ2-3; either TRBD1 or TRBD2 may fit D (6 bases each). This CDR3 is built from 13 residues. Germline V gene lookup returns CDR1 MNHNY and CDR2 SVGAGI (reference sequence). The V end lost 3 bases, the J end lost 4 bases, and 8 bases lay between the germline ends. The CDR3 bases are TGTGCCAGCAGTTATGGGGGGCCAGATACGCAGTATTTT. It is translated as CASSYGGPDTQYF.

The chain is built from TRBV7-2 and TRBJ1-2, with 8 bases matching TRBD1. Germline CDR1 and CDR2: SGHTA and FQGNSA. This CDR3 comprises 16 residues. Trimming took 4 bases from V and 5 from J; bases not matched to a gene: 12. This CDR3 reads CASSWGQGAPEYGYTF. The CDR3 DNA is TGTGCCAGCAGCTGGGGTCAGGGGGCGCCAGAATATGGCTACACCTTC.

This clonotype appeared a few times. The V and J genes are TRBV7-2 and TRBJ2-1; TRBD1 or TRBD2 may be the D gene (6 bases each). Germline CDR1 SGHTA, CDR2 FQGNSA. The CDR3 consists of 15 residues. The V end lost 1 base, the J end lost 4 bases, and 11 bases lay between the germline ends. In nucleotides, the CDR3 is TGTGCCAGCAGCTTAGAGGTAGGGGGGTACAATGAGCAGTTCTTC. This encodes CASSLEVGGYNEQFF.

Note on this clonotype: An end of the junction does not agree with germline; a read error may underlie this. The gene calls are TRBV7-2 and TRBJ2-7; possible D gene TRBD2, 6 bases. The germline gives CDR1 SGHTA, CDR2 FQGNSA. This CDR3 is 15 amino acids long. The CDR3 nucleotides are TGTGCCAGCAGTCCCCGAGCGGGTTCCTCCTGCGAGCAGTACTTC. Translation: CASSPRAGSSCEQYF.

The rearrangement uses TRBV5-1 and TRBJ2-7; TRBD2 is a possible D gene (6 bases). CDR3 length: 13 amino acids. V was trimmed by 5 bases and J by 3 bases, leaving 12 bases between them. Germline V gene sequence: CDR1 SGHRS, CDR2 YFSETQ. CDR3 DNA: TGCGCCAGCAGACGGGAGCCAGACTACGAGCAGTACTTC. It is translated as CASRREPDYEQYF.

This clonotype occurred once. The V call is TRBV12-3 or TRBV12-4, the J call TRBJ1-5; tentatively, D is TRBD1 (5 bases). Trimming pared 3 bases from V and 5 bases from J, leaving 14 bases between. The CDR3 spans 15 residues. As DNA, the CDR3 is TGTGCCAGCAGTTTGGGGGGGGACGGGTATCAGCCCCAGCATTTT. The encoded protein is CASSLGGDGYQPQHF.

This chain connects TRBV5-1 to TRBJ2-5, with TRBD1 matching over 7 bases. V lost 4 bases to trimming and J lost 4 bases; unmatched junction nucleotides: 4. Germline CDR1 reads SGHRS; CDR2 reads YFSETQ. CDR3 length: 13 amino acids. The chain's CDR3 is CASSTTGRETQYF. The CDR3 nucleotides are TGCGCCAGCAGCACGACAGGGAGAGAGACCCAGTACTTC.

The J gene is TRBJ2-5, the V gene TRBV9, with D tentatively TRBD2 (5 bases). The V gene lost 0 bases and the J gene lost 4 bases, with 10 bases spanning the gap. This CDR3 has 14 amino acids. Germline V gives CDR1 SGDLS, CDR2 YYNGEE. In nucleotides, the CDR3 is TGTGCCAGCAGCGTAGTAGGGAGTGTAGAGACCCAGTACTTC. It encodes CASSVVGSVETQYF.

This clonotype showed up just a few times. CDR3 sequence (DNA): TGTGCCAGCAGCCGGGTCCCCCACGAGCAGTACTTC. Its translation: CASSRVPHEQYF. The V gene is TRBV7-2, the J gene TRBJ2-7; D is uncertain. CDR1 and CDR2 (germline): SGHTA, FQGNSA. CDR3 length: 12 residues. Trimming took off 5 bases at V and 5 bases at J, with 10 bases between the two ends.

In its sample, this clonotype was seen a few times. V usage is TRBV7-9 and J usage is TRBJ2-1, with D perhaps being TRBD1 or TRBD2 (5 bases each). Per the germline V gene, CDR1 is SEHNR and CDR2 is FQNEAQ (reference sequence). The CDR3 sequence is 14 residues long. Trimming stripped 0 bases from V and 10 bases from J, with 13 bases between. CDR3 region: CASSLAGEGPEQFF. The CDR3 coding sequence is TGTGCCAGCAGCTTAGCTGGAGAGGGGCCGGAGCAGTTCTTC.

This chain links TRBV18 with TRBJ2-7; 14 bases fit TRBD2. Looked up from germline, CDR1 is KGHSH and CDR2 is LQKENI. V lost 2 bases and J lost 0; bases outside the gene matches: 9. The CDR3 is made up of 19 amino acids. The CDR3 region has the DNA TGTGCCAGCTCACCATACCTGGGACTAGCGGGGGATAGCTCCTACGAGCAGTACTTC. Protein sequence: CASSPYLGLAGDSSYEQYF.

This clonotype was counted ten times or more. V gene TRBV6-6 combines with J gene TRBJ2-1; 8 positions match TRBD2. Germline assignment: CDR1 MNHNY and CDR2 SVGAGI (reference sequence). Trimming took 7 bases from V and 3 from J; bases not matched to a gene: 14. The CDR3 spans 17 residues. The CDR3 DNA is TGTGCCAGCACCGGTCTTGTCGGGAGGGCCGACTACAATGAGCAGTTCTTC. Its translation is CASTGLVGRADYNEQFF.

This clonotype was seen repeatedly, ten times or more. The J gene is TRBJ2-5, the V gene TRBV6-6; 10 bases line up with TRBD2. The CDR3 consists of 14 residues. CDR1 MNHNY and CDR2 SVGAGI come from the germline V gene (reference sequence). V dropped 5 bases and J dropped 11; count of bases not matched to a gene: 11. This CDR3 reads CASSLAGEGGEQYF. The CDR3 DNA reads TGTGCCAGCAGTCTAGCGGGAGAAGGGGGGGAGCAGTACTTC.

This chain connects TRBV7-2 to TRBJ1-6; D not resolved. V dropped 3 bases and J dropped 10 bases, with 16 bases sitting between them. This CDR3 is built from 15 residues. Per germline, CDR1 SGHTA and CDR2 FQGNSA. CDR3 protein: CASSLDHNPSSPLHF. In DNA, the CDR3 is TGTGCCAGCAGCTTGGATCACAACCCCAGCTCACCCCTCCACTTT.

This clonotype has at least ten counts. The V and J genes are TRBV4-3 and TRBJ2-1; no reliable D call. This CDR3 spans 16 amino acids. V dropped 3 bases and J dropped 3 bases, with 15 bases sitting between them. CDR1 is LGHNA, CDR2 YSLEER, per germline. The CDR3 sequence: CASSQHRLLDYNEQFF. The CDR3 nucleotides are TGCGCCAGCAGCCAGCATCGGTTACTCGACTACAATGAGCAGTTCTTC.

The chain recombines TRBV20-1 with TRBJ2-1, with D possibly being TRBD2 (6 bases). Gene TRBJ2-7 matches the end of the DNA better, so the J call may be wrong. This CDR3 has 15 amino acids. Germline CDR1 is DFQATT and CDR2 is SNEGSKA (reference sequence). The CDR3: CSARATAGLTYEQYF. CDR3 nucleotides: TGCAGTGCTAGAGCCACGGCGGGACTCACTTACGAGCAGTACTTC.

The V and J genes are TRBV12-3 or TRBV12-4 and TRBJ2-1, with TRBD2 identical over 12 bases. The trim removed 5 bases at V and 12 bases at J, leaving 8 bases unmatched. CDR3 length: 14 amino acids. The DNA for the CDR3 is TGTGCCAGCAGTCCCCTAGCGGGAGGGTCTTTGCAGTTCTTC. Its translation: CASSPLAGGSLQFF.

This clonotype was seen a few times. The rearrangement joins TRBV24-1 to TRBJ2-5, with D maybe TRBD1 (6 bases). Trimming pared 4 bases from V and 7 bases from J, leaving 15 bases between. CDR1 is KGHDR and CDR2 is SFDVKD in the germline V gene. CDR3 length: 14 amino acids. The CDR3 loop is CATSDPRQDGTQYF. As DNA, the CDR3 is TGTGCCACCAGTGACCCCAGACAGGACGGGACCCAGTACTTC.

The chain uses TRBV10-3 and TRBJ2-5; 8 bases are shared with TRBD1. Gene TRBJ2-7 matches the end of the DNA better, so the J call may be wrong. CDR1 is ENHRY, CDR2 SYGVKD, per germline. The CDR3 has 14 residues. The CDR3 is CAISWTGNSYEQYF. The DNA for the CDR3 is TGTGCCATCAGCTGGACAGGGAATAGCTACGAGCAGTACTTC.

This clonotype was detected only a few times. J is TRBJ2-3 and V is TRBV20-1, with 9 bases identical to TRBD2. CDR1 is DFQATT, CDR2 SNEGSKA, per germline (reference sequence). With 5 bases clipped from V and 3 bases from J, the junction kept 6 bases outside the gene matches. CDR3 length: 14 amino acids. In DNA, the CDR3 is TGCAGTGCTGCCCCCAGCGGGGGGACAGATACGCAGTATTTT. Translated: CSAAPSGGTDTQYF.

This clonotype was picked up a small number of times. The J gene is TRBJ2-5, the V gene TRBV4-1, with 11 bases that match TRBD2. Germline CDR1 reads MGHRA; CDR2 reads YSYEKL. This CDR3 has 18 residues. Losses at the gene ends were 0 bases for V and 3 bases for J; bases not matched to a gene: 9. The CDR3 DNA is TGCGCCAGCAGCCAAGACAGGGAGGTTAGCGGGGGGGAAGAGACCCAGTACTTC. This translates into CASSQDREVSGGEETQYF.